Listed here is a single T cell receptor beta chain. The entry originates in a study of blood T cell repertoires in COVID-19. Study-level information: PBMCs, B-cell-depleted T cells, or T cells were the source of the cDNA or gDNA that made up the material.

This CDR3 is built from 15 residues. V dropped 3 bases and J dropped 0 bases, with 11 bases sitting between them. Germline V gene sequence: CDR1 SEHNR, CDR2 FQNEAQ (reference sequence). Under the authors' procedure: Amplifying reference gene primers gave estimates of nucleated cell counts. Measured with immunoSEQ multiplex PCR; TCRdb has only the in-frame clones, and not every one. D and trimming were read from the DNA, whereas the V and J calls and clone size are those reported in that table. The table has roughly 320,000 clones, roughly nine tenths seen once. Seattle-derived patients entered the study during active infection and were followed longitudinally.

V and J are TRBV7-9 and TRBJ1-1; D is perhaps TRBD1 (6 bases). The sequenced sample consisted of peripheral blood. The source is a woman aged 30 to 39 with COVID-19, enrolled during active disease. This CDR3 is CASSFEDSLNTEAFF. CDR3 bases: TGTGCCAGCAGCTTTGAGGACAGTTTGAACACTGAAGCTTTCTTT.